These 14 T cell receptor beta chains were sequenced from one sample in a study of blood T cell repertoires in COVID-19. Profiling relied on immunoSEQ multiplex PCR, and the TCRdb table lists in-frame clones only, not all of them. Among about 140,000 clones listed, 84% were seen once. Sequenced: peripheral blood. These receptors were taken from a woman aged 55-69 years with acute or convalescent COVID-19.

The chain couples TRBV12-3 or TRBV12-4 to TRBJ1-1, with a weak D call TRBD1 (6 bases). Trimming left V 5 bases short and J 10 bases short, with 14 bases between. The CDR3 is made up of 12 amino acids. CDR3: CASSADRTGAFF. CDR3 nucleotides: TGTGCCAGCAGTGCTGACAGGACCGGAGCTTTCTTT.

This rearrangement joins TRBV7-3 to TRBJ2-1; 8 bases align to TRBD2. Losses at the gene ends were 3 bases for V and 10 bases for J; bases not matched to a gene: 5. The CDR3 has 13 amino acids. Looked up from germline, CDR1 is SGHTA and CDR2 is FQGTGA. Written as DNA, the CDR3 is TGTGCCAGCAGCTTCAGCGGGGGCCCCGAGCAGTTCTTC. Amino acid sequence: CASSFSGGPEQFF.

The V gene is TRBV14, the J gene TRBJ2-7; 8 bases match TRBD1. CDR3 length: 15 amino acids. Germline lookup yields CDR1 SGHDN and CDR2 FVKESK. The J segment lost 3 bases and the V segment lost 4 bases, leaving 8 bases of the junction unmatched. CDR3: CASSRQGNGLYEQYF. CDR3 nucleotides: TGTGCCAGCAGCCGACAGGGGAACGGTCTCTACGAGCAGTACTTC.

The chain couples TRBV5-4 to TRBJ1-3, with TRBD1 matching 8 bases. This CDR3 spans 16 amino acids. Germline trimming cut 4 bases from V and 3 bases from J; bases unmatched to any gene: 9. CDR1 and CDR2 (germline): SGHNT, YYREEE (reference sequence). CDR3 region: CASSLSGGTRGNTIYF. The CDR3 region has the DNA TGTGCCAGCAGCCTCTCAGGGGGCACACGTGGAAACACCATATATTTT.

The chain links TRBV5-1 to TRBJ1-4; the match to TRBD1 covers 8 bases. The V segment lost 0 bases and the J segment 7 bases; nucleotides outside the gene matches: 5. The CDR3 runs to 15 residues. Looked up from germline, CDR1 is SGHRS and CDR2 is YFSETQ. CDR3 in amino acids: CASSLAGQVAEKLFF. The CDR3 DNA is TGCGCCAGCAGCTTGGCGGGACAGGTAGCTGAAAAACTGTTTTTT. The whole variable domain, filled in from reference TRBV5-1 and TRBJ1-4, reads KAGVTQTPRYLIKTRGQQVTLSCSPISGHRSVSWYQQTPGQGLQFLFEYFSETQRNKGNFPGRFSGRQFSNSRSEMNVSTLELGDSALYLCASSLAGQVAEKLFFGSGTQLSVL.

In its sample, this clone was seen a few times. The chain combines TRBV30 with TRBJ2-7, with 8 bases identical to TRBD2. The length of the CDR3 is 14 residues. The V gene end was trimmed by 4 bases and the J gene end by 7 bases; junction bases not matched to a gene: 12. Germline-derived CDR1 and CDR2 are GTSNPN and SVGIG (reference sequence). In nucleotides, the CDR3 is TGTGCCTGGAAGCCCGGGACTAGGAATAGTGAGCAGTACTTC. Translated: CAWKPGTRNSEQYF.

About this clone itself: This sample includes further DNA sequences coding for the same CDR3. This rearrangement joins TRBV3-1 (or the pseudogene TRBV3-2) to TRBJ2-7; tentative D call: TRBD2 (5 bases). The CDR3 runs 15 residues. The germline gives CDR1 LGHDT, CDR2 YNNKEL (reference sequence). V shed 2 bases and J shed 2 bases, with 13 bases lying between them. The CDR3 loop is CASSQIAGGAYEQYF. The CDR3 coding sequence is TGTGCCAGCAGCCAAATAGCAGGAGGCGCCTACGAGCAGTACTTC.

This chain connects TRBV10-3 to TRBJ1-1; D ambiguous. This CDR3 comprises 12 residues. Germline values: CDR1 ENHRY, CDR2 SYGVKD. V lost 4 bases, J lost 8 bases, and 11 bases lay in between. CDR3: CAISGPRGEAFF. As DNA, the CDR3 is TGTGCCATCAGTGGCCCTCGAGGGGAAGCTTTCTTT.

J is TRBJ1-2 and V is TRBV25-1; D is perhaps TRBD1 (6 bases). The CDR3 is 13 residues long. CDR1 and CDR2 from the germline V gene are MGHDK and SYGVNS. Deletions cut 5 bases from V and 4 bases from J, with 11 bases between. The CDR3 DNA follows: TGTGCCAGCAGTCCCGGGACATCCTATGGCTACACCTTC. Translating gives CASSPGTSYGYTF.

Concerning this clone: Different DNA sequences within this sample yield the same CDR3. The V and J genes are TRBV28 and TRBJ1-5; D gene unclear. CDR1 is MDHEN, CDR2 SYDVKM, per germline. V lost 9 bases to trimming and J lost 0 bases, with 9 bases between them. The CDR3 sequence is 13 residues long. This CDR3 is CASNTDSNQPQHF. CDR3 coding DNA: TGTGCCAGTAACACCGATAGCAATCAGCCCCAGCATTTT.

A few counts support this clone. This chain links TRBV30 with TRBJ1-6, with TRBD1 as a possible D gene (6 bases). The V gene's germline CDR1 is GTSNPN and CDR2 SVGIG (reference sequence). Trimming left V 0 bases short and J 10 bases short, with 13 bases between. The CDR3 is 14 amino acids. CDR3 nucleotide sequence: TGTGCCTGGAGTGTTGCAGCGGGGGCCTCACCCCTCCACTTT. Translation gives CAWSVAAGASPLHF.

This chain joins TRBV6-2 or TRBV6-3 and TRBJ2-1, with TRBD1 identical over 8 bases. V shed 1 base and J 6 bases; nucleotides not matched to a gene: 11. CDR3 length equals 17 residues. CDR1 is MNHEY and CDR2 is SVGEGT in the germline V gene. The DNA for the CDR3 is TGTGCCAGCAGTTACTTGACCGACAGGGGATTGGGCAATGAGCAGTTCTTC. This translates into CASSYLTDRGLGNEQFF.

The chain is built from TRBV5-5 and TRBJ1-3; D might be TRBD1 (6 bases). V lost 2 bases, J lost 1 base, and 16 bases lay in between. There are 17 residues in the CDR3. Germline V lookup: CDR1 SGHKS, CDR2 YYEKEE (reference sequence). The CDR3 reads CASSFGNRELSGNTIYF. The CDR3 region has the DNA TGTGCCAGCAGCTTTGGTAACAGGGAACTTTCTGGAAACACCATATATTTT. Variable domain in full (rest from reference TRBV5-5 and TRBJ1-3): DAGVTQSPTHLIKTRGQQVTLRCSPISGHKSVSWYQQVLGQGPQFIFQYYEKEERGRGNFPDRFSARQFPNYSSELNVNALLLGDSALYLCASSFGNRELSGNTIYFGEGSWLTVV.

The V and J genes are TRBV7-2 and TRBJ2-5; 11 bases map to TRBD1. Looked up from germline, CDR1 is SGHTA and CDR2 is FQGNSA. Trimming cost V 5 bases and J 4 bases; bases outside gene matches: 9. CDR3 length equals 16 residues. This chain's CDR3 is CASSPIGQGAGETQYF. The CDR3 coding sequence is TGTGCCAGCAGCCCAATAGGACAGGGGGCTGGAGAGACCCAGTACTTC.